The TCR beta chain under discussion was sequenced for a study of cytomegalovirus exposure and HLA in healthy donors (dated by TCRdb to between 2016 and 2019). With regard to the full study: According to an earlier analysis of a few hundred of the donors, about 180 million T cells yielded 120 million or so unique TCR beta sequences and less than 300 Gb of sequence data. An early release covering roughly 600 HLA-typed donors comprised approximately 290 gigabases of sequencing data and tens of millions of unique TCR sequences. The genetic ancestry cluster associated with self-reported Caucasian donors included around four fifths of the approximately 430 genotyped donors. The study aimed to test whether signatures of past pathogen exposure could be identified by cataloging public T cell receptors. The study used immunosequencing to profile the T cell repertoires of approximately 640 subjects and linked those repertoires to cytomegalovirus serostatus. Besides the first cohort of around 670 subjects, a separate validation cohort made up of 120 different subjects was used. The study combined high-throughput TCR immunosequencing, statistical association of individual TCRs with disease status, and machine learning to predict cytomegalovirus infection status. In a later analysis, previously published TCR beta repertoires from some 640 donors were re-analyzed and high-resolution HLA genotyping was added so that TCR occurrence patterns could be studied. The later analysis used no new phenotypic data to find candidate immune exposures, relying instead on TCR beta sequences and their occurrence across donors. To decide whether each TCR beta V gene segment behaved as functional or pseudogenic, an earlier analysis of fewer than 750 of the donors relied on high-throughput TCR beta sequencing. Donor age, sex, ethnicity and CMV serostatus were compiled together with the repertoire data. In a later genetic analysis, genome-wide SNP genotypes for about three fifths of the 666 donors were used, and that subset was treated as a discovery cohort. Every discovery cohort repertoire had been produced on one sequencing platform. Class I and class II HLA loci were covered by the typing at four-digit resolution. The number of typed donors differed by locus: roughly 629-640 for A, B, C, DRB1 and DQB1; roughly 510 for DQA1; 606 for DPA1; and around 490 for DPB1. Because of strong linkage in the cohort, five DR-DQ haplotypes were treated as single units for association and clustering. Among around 400 genotyped donors of the cohort, an average of 235,054 unique TCR beta nucleotide sequences were sequenced per donor, roughly 20% of them non-productive. Summary of the overall study and its limitations: A group of highly shared sequence variants was considered likely to be a technical artifact of the sequencing pipeline. According to a later genetic analysis, donors in an Asian-associated ancestry cluster had fewer N-insertions in productive TCRs than the roughly 700-donor mean. A further reported finding was that TCR beta sequences accurately predicted the HLA-A and HLA-B alleles for most subjects in the first cohort. Compared with equally common non-associated chains, HLA-associated TCR beta chains in a later analysis were more clonally expanded and had lower generation probabilities. In an earlier analysis of 587 of the donors, most TCR beta V segments appeared in productive rearrangements about 90% or about 30% of the time, broadly matching IMGT annotations. In the study, approximately 160 TCR beta chains were listed as associated with cytomegalovirus. In vitro tests confirmed that a few of the cytomegalovirus-associated TCR beta chains recognize cytomegalovirus antigens. Linkage disequilibrium might explain the correlated functional status among segregating V segments, but an unknown experimental factor could not be excluded. Most CMV-associated TCR beta chains appeared to be HLA-restricted in a later analysis, and the HLA associations seemed to be driven largely by CMV exposure. Because HLA typing was unavailable for some donors at each locus, only the typed subset was used in association tests. According to a later analysis, parvovirus B19, influenza, CMV and Epstein-Barr virus appeared linked to several top co-occurrence clusters. According to a later analysis, TCR association rates differed among HLA loci, with DRB1 alleles showing the most associated TCRs and HLA-C alleles showing the fewest. The classifier was reported to diagnose cytomegalovirus status with high specificity and sensitivity in both the original cohort and the validation cohort. According to the authors, the approach could potentially be generalized to other disease states and immunological phenotypes. Immune exposure information for the cohort was limited to CMV serostatus. The 87-base-pair reads could not distinguish some IMGT-functional V segments, including TRBV6-2 and TRBV6-3, so those segments were excluded. Most TCR sequences were observed very rarely across donors, whereas some public TCRs were present in many individuals. Sequencing depth was assumed to be roughly uniform across donors in the presence/absence analyses, though that assumption may not hold. A later analysis associated approximately 17,000 TCR beta sequences with specific HLA alleles at a false discovery rate of 0.05. Because counts were too low, roughly 18 rarely observed V segments, including chromosome 9 orphons, were left out of the earlier analysis of 587 of the donors. A later genetic analysis associated a missense DCLRE1C variant with V-gene and J-gene trimming of TCR beta chains, and an independent cohort replicated the association. The cohort was sequenced for TCR beta chains only, and without alpha or paired-chain data the features that could be detected were limited. When HLA alleles, especially DR and DQ, strongly co-occurred, TCR associations were difficult to assign to individual alleles.

From its cysteine to its phenylalanine, the CDR3 spans 13 amino acids. The kept DNA is CDR3 alone, 39 bases in frame from the first base. Looking up the germline V gene yields CDR1 SNHLY and CDR2 FYNNEI. The cohort comprised hundreds of healthy bone marrow donors. All cohort members were sampled while nominally healthy, although unrecorded immune exposures were likely present. The donor was CMV seropositive and was included in the group of around 300 seropositive cohort members. Each donor provided a peripheral blood sample, and peripheral blood mononuclear cells were used for TCR beta sequencing. Genomic DNA was extracted from the blood cell samples with the Qiagen DNeasy Blood Extraction Kit. Receptors were amplified or captured by the immunoSEQ multiplex PCR assay. A mixture of 60 forward primers for TCR Vbeta segments and 13 reverse primers for TCR Jbeta segments was used in the multiplex PCR. The CDR3 region of rearranged TCR beta genes was amplified from genomic DNA with a multiplex PCR assay. On the Illumina HiSeq System, the amplified TCR beta libraries were sequenced as 87-base-pair reads. The authors' pipeline ran thus. A later analysis tallied around 87 million unique TCR beta chains across the roughly 610 repertoires, and around 9.9 million of those chains were shared by two or more donors. Raw reads were error-corrected and collapsed into unique sequences by a nearest-neighbor algorithm in which closely related sequences were merged to remove PCR and sequencing errors. CDR3 sequences were aligned to IMGT reference sequences to assign V, D and J gene segments. For a sequence to be retained, at least a six-nucleotide match to both a V gene segment and a J gene segment was required. A rearrangement was called productive if the CDR3 had no stop codons and remained in frame with V and J, and every other rearrangement was called non-productive. CDR3 was defined by IMGT convention, running from the second conserved V-encoded cysteine to the conserved J-encoded phenylalanine. Sequences without an unambiguous match to a single V gene segment were excluded from the earlier analysis of about 600 of the donors. In an earlier analysis of 587 of the donors, a V segment was called functional when productive rearrangements were above 56.7%, and segregating when the standard deviation between donors exceeded 5%. A statistical classification framework was built for diagnosing cytomegalovirus status from the catalog of TCR beta chain sequences. In a later analysis, V and J genes were assigned by comparing TCR nucleotide sequences against IMGT/GENE-DB human TR gene sequences. Using the TCRdist pipeline, a later analysis assigned CDR3 sequences along with most-parsimonious VDJ recombination scenarios. A later analysis defined each TCR beta chain by its CDR3 amino acid sequence plus V-gene family, and excluded reads lacking a unique V-gene family. In a later analysis, 450 to 600 highly shared, low-generation-probability nucleotide sequences were removed to address suspected cross-contamination and a sequencing artifact. A later analysis calculated a clonal expansion index for each public chain from normalized within-repertoire ranks of inferred template counts. Generation probabilities in a later analysis came from a VDJ recombination model fitted to out-of-frame rearrangements, and those results were checked against IGoR. A later analysis scored TCR-TCR, TCR-HLA and TCR-CMV co-occurrence with hypergeometric tests, applying a repertoire-size bias correction to TCR pairs. A later analysis estimated false discovery rates by permuting HLA or CMV assignments 20 times. A later analysis grouped co-occurring TCRs with DBSCAN, adding TCRdist sequence similarity when clustering within HLA-allele-positive subsets. Repertoires with fewer than 30,000 or more than 120,000 public chains were left out of co-occurrence clustering, as were about five repertoires with anomalous nucleotide sharing. Held by TCRdb, this immuneACCESS table contains in-frame sequences only and omits some clones. Under half of the omission traces to an unresolved V gene where checked; the cause of the rest is unknown. For V, J and clone size, that table is used; D and trimming come from the DNA. The sample data list 60,000 to 75,000 clones, and more than 75% of these were observed just once. In total, the top ten clones hold 7.5% to 9% of the sample.

A note on this clone: What this receptor recognizes is not known. Base-call qualities are not available, and no considerably larger clone is one nucleotide away.

The sample was PBMCs. The TCR originated in a man younger than 35 in good health and CMV-seropositive. The chain is made from TRBV2 and TRBJ1-2; too little of a D gene remains to name it. The CDR3 amino acid sequence is: CAAGPGGNYGYTF. The DNA is TGTGCAGCAGGACCGGGAGGTAACTATGGCTACACCTTC.